This is a list of T cell receptor beta chains from one sample in a study of CD8 T cells in ankylosing spondylitis. TCRdb itself ran the 5' RACE reads through MiXCR, one entry per CDR3 protein. The table lists 250,000 or so distinct CDR3 sequences, about a sixth of them singletons. Material: blood, either unsorted or a sorted T cell fraction (not recorded which). These receptors all come from a male donor with ankylosing spondylitis or in good health (not recorded which). Both conserved end residues are part of each CDR3. Each record gives: V gene, clone size, J gene, CDR3 protein. Size tells how often a clone was seen (once, few, many) or the class of an expanded clone, and some rows leave it out.

TRBV28	-	TRBJ2-1	CASSYPPSGSYNEQFF
TRBV29-1	many	TRBJ1-2	CSADTWDRGYGYTF
TRBV29-1	few	TRBJ2-2	CSVEDPRHTNTGELFF
TRBV6-1	few	TRBJ1-5	CASSEGQARNQPQHF
TRBV10-3	-	TRBJ2-6	CAISESGQAGANVLTF
TRBV4-2	many	TRBJ2-7	CASSPWASGEYEQYF
TRBV18	few	TRBJ2-2	CASSPPWIDGIAGELFF
TRBV11-2	-	TRBJ2-1	CASSLAGAIDEQFF
TRBV27	-	TRBJ1-2	CASRQGRGYTF
TRBV12-3/TRBV12-4	-	TRBJ2-7	CASSLTPGLAGDEQYF
TRBV2	-	TRBJ1-1	CASPRDRGATEAFF
TRBV7-9	once	TRBJ2-7	CASRLDREPYEQYF
TRBV12-3/TRBV12-4	many	TRBJ2-1	CASSQTSGAYNEQFF
TRBV7-6	-	TRBJ2-5	CASSLAAGGEETQYF
TRBV7-9	-	TRBJ2-2	CASSQWTGGNTGELFF
TRBV12-3/TRBV12-4	-	TRBJ2-2	CASRAGLAGNTGELFF
TRBV12-3/TRBV12-4	few	TRBJ2-7	CASSSPAYEQYF
TRBV29-1	many	TRBJ2-5	CSVEEIRGKQETQYF
TRBV7-6	many	TRBJ2-7	CASSLEGDYEQYF
TRBV6-2/TRBV6-3	-	TRBJ2-5	CASSYVGTETQYF
TRBV12-3/TRBV12-4	many	TRBJ2-3	CASSLEASTDTQYF
TRBV20-1	-	TRBJ2-1	CSARGVAGEFWDEQFF
TRBV11-2	-	TRBJ2-1	CASSLNGRAYNEQFF
TRBV27	many	TRBJ1-2	CASSPGFSYGYTF
TRBV4-1	many	TRBJ2-3	CASSRGRGADTQYF
TRBV20-1	-	TRBJ1-4	CSARPDRGLATNEKLFF
TRBV21-1	few	TRBJ2-1	CASSTRREEEYNEQFF
TRBV25-1	few	TRBJ2-5	CASTGGRGLETQYF
TRBV7-2	many	TRBJ2-7	CASSPGTGGAYEQYF
TRBV12-3/TRBV12-4	-	TRBJ1-3	CASSGGQETGNTIYF
TRBV20-1	-	TRBJ2-7	CSARSLASYEQYF
TRBV29-1	many	TRBJ2-7	CSVWTGNDYEQYF
TRBV10-3	-	TRBJ2-6	CAIRPGTGGQSSGANVLTF
TRBV3-1	-	TRBJ2-1	CASSQVGLADNEQFF
TRBV3-1	few	TRBJ2-2	CASSQGGSGRGTGELFF
TRBV29-1	many	TRBJ2-7	CSVKTGGYEQYF
TRBV5-1	-	TRBJ1-1	CASSLDFLGEVNTEAFF
TRBV20-1	-	TRBJ2-7	CSASDRAEQYF
TRBV6-5	-	TRBJ2-6	CASSYDSSGANVLTF
TRBV5-6	few	TRBJ2-2	CASSLAGESGTGELFF
TRBV29-1	-	TRBJ2-1	CSVEGLAGPNEQFF
TRBV12-3/TRBV12-4	few	TRBJ1-1	CASTLGREANTEAFF
TRBV4-2	-	TRBJ2-2	CASSPGEIQTGELFF
TRBV5-6	many	TRBJ2-1	CASSRALAGERSYNEQFF
TRBV3-1	-	TRBJ2-5	CASSQDRGDGETQYF
TRBV5-1	few	TRBJ1-2	CASSSTPTDHYGYTF
TRBV6-4	-	TRBJ2-6	CASSDNSGANILTF
TRBV10-2	few	TRBJ2-1	CASEGLAGHNEQFF